A single sample is the source of the 13 T cell receptor beta chains below, sequenced in a study of cytomegalovirus exposure and HLA in healthy donors. Primers for the PCR totalled 60 Vbeta and 13 Jbeta. TCRdb's copy holds only in-frame clones and misses some; the assay was immunoSEQ multiplex PCR. This table holds more than 150,000 clones, around four fifths found once. The sample comprised PBMCs. These receptors originate from a woman in her forties or fifties in good health and CMV-seropositive.

The genes are TRBV4-1 and TRBJ2-3, with a tentative D call TRBD2 (6 bases). The CDR3 has 14 residues. The V end lost 1 base, the J end lost 5 bases, and 10 bases lay between the germline ends. Germline CDR1 is MGHRA and CDR2 is YSYEKL. CDR3 nucleotides: TGCGCCAGCAGCCAAGGGGGGGTGGGAGATACGCAGTATTTT. Its translation is CASSQGGVGDTQYF.

This clone appeared once. The rearrangement joins TRBV14 to TRBJ1-2; no clear D. Germline V gene data show CDR1 as SGHDN and CDR2 as FVKESK. The germline V and J ends were trimmed by 1 base and 8 bases, with 11 bases remaining between them. The length of the CDR3 is 13 residues. The CDR3 region is CASSQGVRSGYTF. In DNA, the CDR3 is TGTGCCAGCAGCCAAGGTGTGAGAAGCGGCTACACCTTC. Looking up the rest from reference TRBV14 and TRBJ1-2 gives the full variable domain: EAGVTQFPSHSVIEKGQTVTLRCDPISGHDNLYWYRRVMGKEIKFLLHFVKESKQDESGMPNNRFLAERTGGTYSTLKVQPAELEDSGVYFCASSQGVRSGYTFGSGTRLTVV.

V gene TRBV28 combines with J gene TRBJ2-7; 7 nucleotides line up with TRBD2. The trim removed 7 bases at V and 1 base at J, leaving 4 bases unmatched. The CDR3 covers 13 residues. Germline CDR1 reads MDHEN; CDR2 reads SYDVKM. The CDR3 bases are TGTGCCAGCATTGGGGGGGGTTCCTACGAGCAGTACTTC. Amino acid sequence: CASIGGGSYEQYF.

The chain links TRBV18 to TRBJ1-1; 10 bases agree with TRBD1. The CDR3 spans 14 residues. Per germline, CDR1 KGHSH and CDR2 LQKENI. The V segment lost 8 bases and the J segment 3 bases; nucleotides outside the gene matches: 6. The CDR3 spells CASTGTGDHTEAFF. The CDR3 DNA reads as TGTGCCAGCACCGGGACAGGGGATCACACTGAAGCTTTCTTT.

J is TRBJ1-2 and V is TRBV7-9; possibly TRBD1 for D (5 bases). Germline assignment: CDR1 SEHNR and CDR2 FQNEAQ (reference sequence). Trimming removed 6 bases at V and 2 bases at J, with 13 bases between. There are 14 residues in the CDR3. This chain's CDR3 is CASSDRTANYGYTF. The CDR3 nucleotides read TGTGCCAGCAGTGACAGAACCGCGAACTATGGCTACACCTTC.

This chain links TRBV5-1 with TRBJ2-1; possibly TRBD2 for D (7 bases). This CDR3 contains 19 residues. CDR1 is SGHRS, CDR2 YFSETQ, per germline. With 6 bases removed from V and 0 bases from J, the gap between germline ends came to 25 bases. CDR3 region: CASTNRDGGAASSYNEQFF. The CDR3 DNA follows: TGCGCCAGCACCAACAGGGATGGGGGGGCCGCGAGCTCCTACAATGAGCAGTTCTTC.

The chain uses TRBV6-5 and TRBJ2-5; 7 bases align to TRBD1. Per germline, CDR1 MNHEY and CDR2 SVGAGI. This CDR3 contains 15 residues. Losses at the gene ends were 6 bases for V and 4 bases for J; bases not matched to a gene: 11. CDR3 sequence (DNA): TGTGCCAGCAGACCAATTAGACAGGGTCGAGAGACCCAGTACTTC. Translating gives CASRPIRQGRETQYF.

This clone was recorded only once. V and J are TRBV10-3 and TRBJ2-7; 8 positions match TRBD1. The CDR3 spans 14 residues. V lost 3 bases to trimming and J lost 2 bases; unmatched junction nucleotides: 3. The germline gives CDR1 ENHRY, CDR2 SYGVKD. The DNA for the CDR3 is TGTGCCATCAGTGAACCACAGGGGGCCTACGAGCAGTACTTC. Encoded protein: CAISEPQGAYEQYF.

The chain couples TRBV15 to TRBJ1-6, with a tentative D call TRBD1 (6 bases). V was pared by 0 bases and J by 7 bases, with 19 bases between. Per the germline V gene, CDR1 is LNHNV and CDR2 is YYDKDF (reference sequence). The CDR3 runs 18 residues. The CDR3 region has the DNA TGTGCCACCAGCAGAGATGCAGGGGCCAGGTTGGGGAATTCACCCCTCCACTTT. It codes for CATSRDAGARLGNSPLHF.

The rearrangement links TRBV9 to TRBJ2-3; TRBD2 matches at 7 bases. In germline, CDR1 is SGDLS, CDR2 YYNGEE. V dropped 0 bases and J dropped 1; count of bases not matched to a gene: 5. The CDR3 is 16 residues long. The CDR3, as DNA: TGTGCCAGCAGCGTAGGCTCCGCGGGGGGCACAGATACGCAGTATTTT. Translating it yields CASSVGSAGGTDTQYF.

This chain connects TRBV19 to TRBJ2-4, with 8 bases identical to TRBD1. The germline CDR1 and CDR2 sequences are LNHDA and SQIVND (reference sequence). V lost 4 bases to trimming and J lost 5 bases; unmatched junction nucleotides: 7. The CDR3 covers 15 residues. The chain's CDR3 is CASSKQGAAQNIQYF. Here the CDR3 DNA reads TGTGCCAGTAGTAAGCAGGGGGCGGCCCAAAACATTCAGTACTTC.

This clone was recorded only once. The V gene is TRBV19, the J gene TRBJ2-2; 8 bases are shared with TRBD1. Germline V lookup: CDR1 LNHDA, CDR2 SQIVND (reference sequence). With 7 bases clipped from V and 4 bases from J, the junction kept 8 bases outside the gene matches. The CDR3 sequence is 15 residues long. The CDR3 is CASKVGQGSTGELFF. CDR3 DNA sequence: TGTGCCAGTAAGGTCGGACAGGGTAGCACCGGGGAGCTGTTTTTT.

The rearrangement uses TRBV11-3 and TRBJ2-3; 10 nucleotides match TRBD2. J lost 4 bases, V lost 5 bases, and 6 bases had no gene match. The CDR3 contains 15 residues. Germline V lookup: CDR1 SGHNT, CDR2 YENEEA. Here the CDR3 DNA reads TGTGCCAGCAGCCCCAATAGCGGGGGGTCAGATACGCAGTATTTT. Its translation is CASSPNSGGSDTQYF. Based on the CDR3 plus reference TRBV11-3 and TRBJ2-3, the full variable domain is EAGVVQSPRYKIIEKKQPVAFWCNPISGHNTLYWYLQNLGQGPELLIRYENEEAVDDSQLPKDRFSAERLKGVDSTLKIQPAELGDSAVYLCASSPNSGGSDTQYFGPGTRLTVL.